This T cell receptor beta chain appears in the sequencing data of a study of response to subunit inactivated influenza vaccine. Concerning this clonotype: Its matching antigen is unknown.

TCRdb used MiXCR to reprocess the RT-PCR reads, holding one entry per CDR3 protein. The table records around 530,000 distinct CDR3 sequences, 15% to 20% of them present only once. General study points: Only a handful of new T cells, the authors suggested, are recruited with each seasonal influenza vaccination.

The sample was CD4+ T cells sorted from PBMCs, taken around 25 months after vaccination. This TCR was sampled from a man aged 50-75 years who received an inactivated influenza vaccine.

The CDR3 is CSARVGTGETDTQYF. The CDR3, as DNA: TGCAGTGCTAGAGTGGGGACAGGGGAAACAGATACGCAGTATTTT. The rearrangement links TRBV20-1 to TRBJ2-3; 10 nucleotides agree with TRBD1. The CDR3 covers 15 residues. Germline assignment: CDR1 DFQATT and CDR2 SNEGSKA (reference sequence). V was clipped by 1 base and J by 3 bases; unmatched bases: 4.